The entry that follows covers one TCR beta chain sequence. No antigen is known for it. No base qualities exist here, and no much larger clone lies one base off it. Library preparation was by the immunoSEQ multiplex PCR assay. The multiplex PCR relied on a mix of 60 forward primers for TCR Vbeta segments and 13 reverse primers for TCR Jbeta segments. Amplification of the CDR3 region of rearranged TCR beta genes was performed with a multiplex PCR assay on genomic DNA. The Illumina HiSeq System was used to sequence the amplified TCR beta libraries as 87-base-pair reads. The authors processed their data as follows. In a later analysis, 77 million or so unique TCR beta chains were counted across the 500 to 850 repertoires, and around 10 million of these chains were shared by at least two donors. A nearest-neighbor algorithm error-corrected the raw reads and collapsed the reads into unique sequences, merging closely related sequences to remove PCR and sequencing errors. To assign V, D and J gene segments, CDR3 sequences were aligned to IMGT reference sequences. For a sequence to be retained, at least a six-nucleotide match to both a V gene segment and a J gene segment was required. Rearrangements were called productive when the CDR3 lacked stop codons and stayed in frame with V and J; all others were non-productive. CDR3 was defined according to IMGT convention as the region running from the second conserved V-encoded cysteine to the conserved J-encoded phenylalanine. The earlier analysis of 587 of the donors excluded any sequence lacking an unambiguous match to a single V gene segment. An earlier analysis of 587 of the donors classified V segments as functional when productive rearrangements were above 56.7% and as segregating when the standard deviation between donors was above 5%. To diagnose cytomegalovirus status from the catalog of TCR beta chain sequences, a statistical classification framework was built. V and J gene assignment, in a later analysis, came from comparing TCR nucleotide sequences with IMGT/GENE-DB human TR gene sequences. Using the TCRdist pipeline, a later analysis assigned CDR3 sequences along with most-parsimonious VDJ recombination scenarios. A later analysis defined each TCR beta chain by its CDR3 amino acid sequence plus V-gene family, and excluded reads lacking a unique V-gene family. In a later analysis, fewer than 600 highly shared, low-generation-probability nucleotide sequences were removed to address suspected cross-contamination and a sequencing artifact. A later analysis calculated a clonal expansion index for each public chain from normalized within-repertoire ranks of inferred template counts. In a later analysis, generation probabilities were computed using a VDJ recombination model fitted to out-of-frame rearrangements, and the results were checked against IGoR. In a later analysis, TCR-TCR, TCR-HLA and TCR-CMV co-occurrence was scored with hypergeometric tests, and a repertoire-size bias correction was applied to TCR pairs. A later analysis estimated false discovery rates by permuting HLA or CMV assignments 20 times. A later analysis grouped co-occurring TCRs with DBSCAN, adding TCRdist sequence similarity when clustering within HLA-allele-positive subsets. For co-occurrence clustering, repertoires with fewer than 30,000 or more than 120,000 public chains were excluded, along with 4 to 6 repertoires with anomalous nucleotide sharing. In its TCRdb copy, this immuneACCESS table keeps in-frame sequences only and misses some clones. Where compared with another copy, unresolved V genes explain less than half of these, and the others have no known cause. V, J and clone size are those of that table, while D and trimming were read from the DNA. This sample has about 160,000 clones in its table, and about 77% of those were observed once. The ten top clones hold 1.3% of the sample.

V loses 5 bases at its end and J loses 2 bases; junction bases beyond the gene matches: 4. The CDR3 spans 16 residues, from the cysteine through the phenylalanine. This entry keeps only the CDR3 DNA: 48 bases, framed from base 1. Taken from the germline V gene (reference sequence), the CDR1 and CDR2 loops are LNHDA and SQIVND. The data originate from a study of cytomegalovirus exposure and HLA in healthy donors (dated 2017 in TCRdb). Background on the whole study: An earlier analysis of fewer than 750 of the donors reported approximately 260 Gb of sequence data and some 110 million unique TCR beta sequences obtained from around 170 million T cells. An early release covering roughly 600 HLA-typed donors comprised 300 to 350 gigabases of sequencing data and tens of millions of unique TCR sequences. The genetic ancestry cluster associated with self-reported Caucasian donors included roughly four fifths of the roughly 400 genotyped donors. The study aimed to test whether cataloging public T cell receptors could reveal signatures of past pathogen exposure. Using immunosequencing, the study profiled T cell repertoires from fewer than 850 subjects and related those repertoires to cytomegalovirus serostatus. In addition to the first cohort of 650 to 750 subjects, a separate validation cohort of over 90 different subjects was used. The study combined high-throughput TCR immunosequencing, statistical association of individual TCRs with disease status, and machine learning to predict cytomegalovirus infection status. A later analysis re-examined previously published TCR beta repertoires from about 670 donors and added high-resolution HLA genotyping to investigate patterns of TCR occurrence. Rather than using new phenotypic data, the later analysis identified candidate immune exposures from TCR beta sequences and from how often those sequences occurred across donors. To decide whether each TCR beta V gene segment behaved as functional or pseudogenic, an earlier analysis of some 570 of the donors relied on high-throughput TCR beta sequencing. Donor age, sex, ethnicity and CMV serostatus were compiled alongside the repertoire data. A later genetic analysis used genome-wide SNP genotypes for about 60% of the 666 donors, treating that subset as a discovery cohort. All discovery cohort repertoires had been generated using a single sequencing platform. HLA typing covered class I and class II loci at four-digit resolution. The number of typed donors differed by locus: roughly 629-640 for A, B, C, DRB1 and DQB1; about 520 for DQA1; approximately 600 for DPA1; and about 450 for DPB1. Four or five DR-DQ haplotypes were treated as single units for association and clustering because of strong linkage in the cohort. On average, around 240,000 unique TCR beta nucleotide sequences were sequenced per donor among fewer than 500 genotyped donors of the cohort, with 15% to 20% of those sequences being non-productive. What the research found in general, with its limitations: The earlier analysis of 587 of the donors excluded approximately 17 rarely observed V segments, including chromosome 9 orphons, because counts were too low. Most TCR sequences were observed very rarely across donors, whereas some public TCRs were present in many individuals. A group of highly shared sequence variants was considered likely to be a technical artifact of the sequencing pipeline. Linkage disequilibrium might explain the correlated functional status among segregating V segments, but an unknown experimental factor could not be excluded. The study listed approximately 150 TCR beta chains as associated with cytomegalovirus. Some IMGT-functional V segments, including TRBV6-2 and TRBV6-3, could not be told apart with the 87-base-pair reads, so those segments were excluded. According to a later genetic analysis, donors in an Asian-associated ancestry cluster had fewer N-insertions in productive TCRs than the approximately 710-donor mean. Roughly uniform sequencing depth across donors was assumed in presence/absence analyses, although this assumption may not hold. Only TCR beta chains were sequenced in this cohort, and the absence of alpha or paired-chain data limited detectable features. Strong co-occurrence of HLA alleles, especially DR and DQ, made assigning TCR associations to individual alleles difficult. The classifier was reported to diagnose cytomegalovirus status with high specificity and sensitivity in both the original and validation cohorts. In an earlier analysis of several hundred of the donors, most TCR beta V segments were observed in productive rearrangements about 90% or about 30% of the time, broadly matching IMGT annotations. Because some donors lacked HLA typing at each locus, the association tests relied only on the typed subset. A later analysis found that most CMV-associated TCR beta chains appeared HLA-restricted, with HLA associations seemingly driven largely by CMV exposure. It was suggested by the authors that the approach could potentially be generalized to other disease states and immunological phenotypes. An association between a missense DCLRE1C variant and V-gene and J-gene trimming of TCR beta chains was found in a later genetic analysis and replicated in an independent cohort. A further reported finding was that TCR beta sequences accurately predicted the HLA-A and HLA-B alleles for most subjects in the first cohort. In vitro tests confirmed that a few of the cytomegalovirus-associated TCR beta chains recognize cytomegalovirus antigens. For the cohort, immune exposure information was limited to CMV serostatus. According to a later analysis, parvovirus B19, influenza, CMV and Epstein-Barr virus appeared linked to several top co-occurrence clusters. A later analysis associated 15,000 or so TCR beta sequences with specific HLA alleles at a false discovery rate of 0.05. A later analysis found that TCR association rates varied across HLA loci, with DRB1 alleles showing the most associated TCRs and HLA-C alleles the fewest. A later analysis found that HLA-associated TCR beta chains were more clonally expanded and had lower generation probabilities than equally common non-associated chains.

The cohort comprised some 700 healthy bone marrow donors. At the time of sampling, every cohort member was nominally healthy, though immune exposures that went unrecorded were likely present. The donor was CMV seronegative and belonged to the group of over 300 seronegative cohort members. A peripheral blood sample was provided by each donor, and peripheral blood mononuclear cells were used for TCR beta sequencing. Genomic DNA was extracted from the blood cell samples with the Qiagen DNeasy Blood Extraction Kit. Sequenced material: PBMCs. The TCR originated in a woman aged 45-60 years in good health and CMV-seronegative. The rearranged segments are TRBV19 and TRBJ2-1; TRBD2 fits 12 bases in the junction. CDR3 reads: CASSFLAGGAYNEQFF. The DNA sequence is given as TGTGCCAGTAGTTTCCTAGCGGGAGGGGCCTACAATGAGCAGTTCTTC. Beyond the CDR3, the reference TRBV19 and TRBJ2-1 genes provide the residues; the full variable domain reads: DGGITQSPKYLFRKEGQNVTLSCEQNLNHDAMYWYRQDPGQGLRLIYYSQIVNDFQKGDIAEGYSVSREKKESFPLTVTSAQKNPTAFYLCASSFLAGGAYNEQFFGPGTRLTVL.